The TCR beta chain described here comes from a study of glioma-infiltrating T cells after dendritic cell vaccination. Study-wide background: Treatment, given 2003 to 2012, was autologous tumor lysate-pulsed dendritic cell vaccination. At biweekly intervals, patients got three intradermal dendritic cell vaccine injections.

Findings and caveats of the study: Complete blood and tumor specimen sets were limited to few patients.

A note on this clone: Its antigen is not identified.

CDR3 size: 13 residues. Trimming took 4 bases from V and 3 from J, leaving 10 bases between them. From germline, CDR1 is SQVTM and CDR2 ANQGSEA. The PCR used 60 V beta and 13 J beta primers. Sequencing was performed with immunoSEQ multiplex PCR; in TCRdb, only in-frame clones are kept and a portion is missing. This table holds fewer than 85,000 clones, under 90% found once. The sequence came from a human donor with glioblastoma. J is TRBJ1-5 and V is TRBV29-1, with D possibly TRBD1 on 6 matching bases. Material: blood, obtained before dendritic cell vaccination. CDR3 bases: TGCAGCGTTGCTGGGGGCCCCAATCAGCCCCAGCATTTT. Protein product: CSVAGGPNQPQHF.